This T cell receptor (beta chain) was profiled in a study of shared clonotypes between healthy human individuals. Study results and caveats: Sampling was confined to blood; repertoires within tissues likely differ.

The assay used deep level. Each cell subset's genomic DNA was divided evenly among several immunoSEQ plates. This table comes from immunoSEQ multiplex PCR, and its TCRdb copy is limited to in-frame clones, with some not included. The sample carries 2.5 million or so clones, over 85% recorded once. This clone was counted a single time. Its antigen is as yet unknown. The length of the CDR3 is 12 residues. Germline CDR1 reads LNHNV; CDR2 reads YYDKDF (reference sequence). The germline V and J ends were trimmed by 3 bases and 6 bases, with 8 bases remaining between them. This TCR was recovered from a man younger than 35 in good health. The sequencing input was naive CD4+ T cells sorted from blood. Subset specified: CD45RA+ positively selected. The rearrangement joins TRBV15 to TRBJ1-1, with D perhaps matching TRBD1 (6 bases). Written as DNA, the CDR3 is TGTGCCACCAGCAGGGGACAATCTGAAGCTTTCTTT. Protein sequence: CATSRGQSEAFF.